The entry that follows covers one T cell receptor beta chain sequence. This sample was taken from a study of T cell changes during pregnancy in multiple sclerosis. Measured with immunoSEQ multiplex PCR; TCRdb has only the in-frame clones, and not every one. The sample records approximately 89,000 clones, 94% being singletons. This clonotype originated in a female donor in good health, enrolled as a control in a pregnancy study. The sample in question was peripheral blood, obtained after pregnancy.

CDR3 amino acids: CALVATLPQETQYF. The DNA for the CDR3 is TGTGCCCTGGTGGCGACACTTCCCCAAGAGACCCAGTACTTC. The chain combines TRBV2 with TRBJ2-5; D is undetermined. Germline CDR1 is SNHLY and CDR2 is FYNNEI. The CDR3 extends over 14 amino acids. V dropped 11 bases and J dropped 1 base, with 17 bases sitting between them.